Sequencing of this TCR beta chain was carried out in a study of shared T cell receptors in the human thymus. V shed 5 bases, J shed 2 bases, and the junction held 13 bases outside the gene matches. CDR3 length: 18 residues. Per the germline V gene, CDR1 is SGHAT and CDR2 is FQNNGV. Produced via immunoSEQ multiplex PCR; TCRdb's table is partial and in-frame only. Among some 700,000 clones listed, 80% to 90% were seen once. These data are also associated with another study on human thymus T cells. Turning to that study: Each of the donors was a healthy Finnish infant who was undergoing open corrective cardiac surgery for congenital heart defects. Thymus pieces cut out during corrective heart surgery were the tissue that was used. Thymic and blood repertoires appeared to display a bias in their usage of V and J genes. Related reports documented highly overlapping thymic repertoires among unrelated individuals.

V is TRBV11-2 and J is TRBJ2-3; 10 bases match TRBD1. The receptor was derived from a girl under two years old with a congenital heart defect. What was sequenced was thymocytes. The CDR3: CASSPRGGQGDYTDTQYF. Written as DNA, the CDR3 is TGTGCCAGCAGCCCACGGGGAGGACAGGGGGATTACACAGATACGCAGTATTTT. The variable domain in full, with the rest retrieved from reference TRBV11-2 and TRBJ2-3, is EAGVAQSPRYKIIEKRQSVAFWCNPISGHATLYWYQQILGQGPKLLIQFQNNGVVDDSQLPKDRFSAERLKGVDSTLKIQPAKLEDSAVYLCASSPRGGQGDYTDTQYFGPGTRLTVL.